This TCR beta chain derives from a study of tumor and adjacent non-tumor tissue in lung cancer. Background on the study: On average, productive TCRbeta reads reached 4 million to 5 million per sample.

The CDR3 is made up of 15 amino acids. CDR1 and CDR2 from the germline V gene are SGHAT and FQNNGV. Study observations and caveats: Top 100 clones took a larger repertoire share in normal lung. TCR diversity was significantly greater in tumor than normal lung tissue.

A modified ARM-PCR protocol with three rounds of nested PCR amplified TCRbeta. One entry per CDR3 protein results from TCRdb running MiXCR on the multiplex PCR reads. The data show about 140,000 distinct CDR3 sequences, approximately 70% seen once. No cell sorting was done before RNA was extracted from the tissue. Between August and November 2014, newly diagnosed, chemotherapy-naive lung cancer patients underwent thoracic surgery in China. This clonotype was observed a single time. No antigen is known for it. The rearrangement uses TRBV11-2 and TRBJ2-7; the D gene could be TRBD1 or TRBD2 (5 bases each). The sample was lung tumor tissue. The sequence came from a man in his 60s with small cell lung cancer. The CDR3 DNA follows: TGTGTCCGCAGCTTAGTGTTTGAGGGACGATACGAGCAGTACTTC. This translates into CVRSLVFEGRYEQYF.